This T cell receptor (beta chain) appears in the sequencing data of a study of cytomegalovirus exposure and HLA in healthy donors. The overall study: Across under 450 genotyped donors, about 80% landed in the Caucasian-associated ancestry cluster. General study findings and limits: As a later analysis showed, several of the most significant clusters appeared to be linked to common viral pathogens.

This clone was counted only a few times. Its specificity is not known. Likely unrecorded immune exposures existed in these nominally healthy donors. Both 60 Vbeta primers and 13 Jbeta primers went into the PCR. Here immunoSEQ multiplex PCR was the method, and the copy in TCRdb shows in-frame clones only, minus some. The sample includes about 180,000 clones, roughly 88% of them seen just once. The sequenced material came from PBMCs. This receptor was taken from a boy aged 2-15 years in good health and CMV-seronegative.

CDR3 DNA sequence: TGTGCCAGCAGTGAAGGCGGACTGGGAGTCTATGGCTACACCTTC. Residues: CASSEGGLGVYGYTF. This chain connects TRBV2 to TRBJ1-2, with D unclear. CDR3 length equals 15 residues. Trimming pared 1 base from V and 4 bases from J, leaving 13 bases between. Germline values: CDR1 SNHLY, CDR2 FYNNEI.